The 27 T cell receptor beta chains presented below share a single source sample, sequenced in a study of blood T cell repertoires in COVID-19. The assay was immunoSEQ multiplex PCR, and TCRdb's table has in-frame clones only and misses some. The table has approximately 180,000 clones, 70% to 90% seen once. Sequencing was done on a sample of peripheral blood. The receptor set was obtained from a human donor with active or convalescent COVID-19. The donor label of this sample is uncertain.

The chain carries TRBV2 and TRBJ2-7, with 12 bases fitting TRBD2. CDR1 is SNHLY, CDR2 FYNNEI, per germline. The CDR3 is 15 residues long. Germline trimming cut 4 bases from V and 6 bases from J; bases unmatched to any gene: 7. CDR3 DNA sequence: TGTGCCAGCAGTGCCGGGACTAGCGGGCAGGGCGAGCAGTACTTC. Translated, it gives CASSAGTSGQGEQYF.

In its sample, this clone was seen once. CDR3 nucleotide sequence: TGTGCCAGCAGTGAAGCGAACAGGGGAGGCGGCTACACCTTC. The encoded protein is CASSEANRGGGYTF. The chain recombines TRBV2 with TRBJ1-2; the match to TRBD1 covers 7 bases. Trimming at V came to 0 bases and at J to 8 bases, leaving 6 bases not matched to a gene. Looked up from germline, CDR1 is SNHLY and CDR2 is FYNNEI. The CDR3 loop spans 14 amino acids.

The rearrangement links TRBV24-1 to TRBJ2-6, with D tentatively TRBD1 (5 bases). The germline V and J ends were trimmed by 4 bases and 0 bases, with 12 bases remaining between them. Germline CDR1 and CDR2: KGHDR and SFDVKD. The CDR3 runs to 17 residues. CDR3 region: CATSDPIRGSGANVLTF. The CDR3 DNA sequence: TGTGCCACCAGTGACCCCATAAGGGGCTCTGGGGCCAACGTCCTGACTTTC.

The chain employs TRBV12-5 and TRBJ1-2, with TRBD1 identical over 8 bases. The ends lost 8 bases at V and 6 bases at J; junction bases unmatched: 5. In germline, CDR1 is LGHNT, CDR2 FRNRAP. The CDR3 covers 12 residues. Here the CDR3 DNA reads TGTGCTAGTCAGGGGGCAGGACATGGCTACACCTTC. It translates to CASQGAGHGYTF.

The gene calls are TRBV6-5 and TRBJ1-2, with 7 bases lining up with TRBD1. The V gene end was trimmed by 6 bases and the J gene end by 4 bases; junction bases not matched to a gene: 5. In germline, CDR1 is MNHEY, CDR2 SVGAGI. This CDR3 spans 13 amino acids. The CDR3 DNA sequence: TGTGCCAGCAGACTTCGACAGGGCTATGGCTACACCTTC. It is translated as CASRLRQGYGYTF.

The V call is TRBV25-1, the J call TRBJ2-7; maybe TRBD1 (6 bases). This CDR3 comprises 15 residues. Germline loops: CDR1 MGHDK, CDR2 SYGVNS. Trimming removed 3 bases at V and 2 bases at J, with 14 bases between. The CDR3 region is CASSESRGPTYEQYF. The CDR3 nucleotides read TGTGCCAGCAGTGAGTCCAGGGGTCCGACCTACGAGCAGTACTTC.

The sample holds a few counts of this clone. The CDR3 loop reads CASSITGPLNSPLHF. CDR3 DNA: TGTGCCAGCAGCATAACAGGGCCGCTCAATTCACCCCTCCACTTT. This sequence joins TRBV7-2 and TRBJ1-6; possibly TRBD1 for D (6 bases). Germline CDR1 and CDR2: SGHTA and FQGNSA. The CDR3 sequence is 15 residues long. Trimming took off 5 bases at V and 7 bases at J, with 15 bases between the two ends.

Comments on this clone: An end of the junction differs from the germline gene, which may be a read error. This rearrangement joins TRBV11-3 to TRBJ2-7; 8 bases agree with TRBD2. The CDR3 contains 17 residues. Per the germline V gene, CDR1 is SGHNT and CDR2 is YENEEA. The CDR3: CASSLDSSGAYPYEQYF. The CDR3 nucleotides read TGTGCCAGCAGCCTAGACAGTAGCGGGGCTTACCCCTACGAGCAGTACTTC.

V and J are TRBV5-6 and TRBJ2-5; D gene ambiguous. V lost 0 bases and J lost 6, with 9 bases in between. Germline V gene data show CDR1 as SGHDT and CDR2 as YYEEEE. The CDR3 is 13 residues long. The CDR3 loop is CASSLGQLQTQYF. In nucleotides, the CDR3 is TGTGCCAGCAGCTTGGGGCAGTTGCAGACCCAGTACTTC.

This clone was observed once. V gene TRBV3-1 (or the pseudogene TRBV3-2) combines with J gene TRBJ2-7; 10 nucleotides align to TRBD1. The V gene end was trimmed by 3 bases and the J gene end by 6 bases; junction bases not matched to a gene: 5. CDR1 is LGHDT, CDR2 YNNKEL, per germline (reference sequence). This CDR3 has 14 residues. CDR3 in DNA: TGTGCCAGCAGCCACGGGACAGGGGAGGGCGAGCAGTACTTC. Translation: CASSHGTGEGEQYF.

The genes are TRBV6-1 and TRBJ1-6; perhaps TRBD1 as D (5 bases). This CDR3 is built from 14 residues. The V gene lost 3 bases and the J gene lost 6 bases, with 9 bases spanning the gap. The germline V gene encodes CDR1 MNHNS and CDR2 SASEGT. CDR3 region: CASSDPGLNSPLHF. The CDR3 DNA follows: TGTGCCAGCAGTGACCCGGGACTTAATTCACCCCTCCACTTT.

The V gene is TRBV3-1 (or the pseudogene TRBV3-2), the J gene TRBJ2-3; TRBD2 agrees at 7 bases. J gave up 1 base and V 1 base, and 5 bases lay outside the gene matches. Germline V gene data show CDR1 as LGHDT and CDR2 as YNNKEL (reference sequence). This CDR3 has 16 amino acids. The CDR3 protein is CASSQAAGEGTDTQYF. The CDR3 DNA reads TGTGCCAGCAGCCAAGCGGCGGGAGAGGGCACAGATACGCAGTATTTT.

The rearrangement links TRBV6-6 to TRBJ1-4; D remains unclear. V was pared by 7 bases and J by 0 bases, with 6 bases between. From germline, CDR1 is MNHNY and CDR2 SVGAGI (reference sequence). There are 13 residues in the CDR3. The CDR3 loop reads CASKYSTNEKLFF. The CDR3 coding sequence is TGTGCCAGCAAGTACTCAACTAATGAAAAACTGTTTTTT.

The chain carries TRBV24-1 and TRBJ2-3, with 15 positions matching TRBD2. The CDR3 has 18 residues. CDR1 and CDR2 (germline): KGHDR, SFDVKD. Trimming took 3 bases from V and 6 from J; bases not matched to a gene: 9. CDR3 in amino acids: CATSDRTSGRAPVDTQYF. The CDR3 DNA follows: TGTGCCACCAGTGATCGGACTAGCGGGAGGGCCCCGGTCGATACGCAGTATTTT.

V is TRBV10-3 and J is TRBJ2-6; 8 bases agree with TRBD2. The CDR3 is made up of 14 amino acids. V lost 10 bases to trimming and J lost 0 bases; unmatched junction nucleotides: 2. In germline, CDR1 is ENHRY, CDR2 SYGVKD. This chain's CDR3 is CATREGSGANVLTF. The CDR3 DNA reads as TGTGCCACCCGGGAGGGCTCTGGGGCCAACGTCCTGACTTTC.

V and J are TRBV6-6 and TRBJ1-5, with D hard to call. Germline assignment: CDR1 MNHNY and CDR2 SVGAGI (reference sequence). The CDR3 runs 14 residues. The germline V and J ends were trimmed by 0 bases and 4 bases, with 7 bases remaining between them. This CDR3 reads CASSYSSRNQPQHF. The CDR3 DNA reads TGTGCCAGCAGTTACTCGAGTCGGAATCAGCCCCAGCATTTT.

The chain joins TRBV7-9 to TRBJ2-1; D may be TRBD2 (6 bases). CDR1 and CDR2 from the germline V gene are SEHNR and FQNEAQ (reference sequence). CDR3 length equals 16 residues. Deletions cut 4 bases from V and 5 bases from J, with 18 bases between. The CDR3 DNA follows: TGTGCCAGCAGCTGGGAGGAGGGACCCACCCACAATGAGCAGTTCTTC. The encoded protein is CASSWEEGPTHNEQFF.

V gene TRBV2 combines with J gene TRBJ1-4; 7 bases align to TRBD1. CDR1 and CDR2 (germline): SNHLY, FYNNEI. The CDR3 consists of 14 residues. V gave up 7 bases and J gave up 7 bases; unmatched junction bases: 9. In DNA form, the CDR3 reads TGTGCCAGCAAAGATCAGGGGGGAAGTGAAAAACTGTTTTTT. As protein: CASKDQGGSEKLFF.

The chain uses TRBV11-2 and TRBJ2-5; TRBD2 matches 8 bases. The CDR3 has 15 amino acids. Trimming cost V 4 bases and J 5 bases; bases outside gene matches: 9. Germline CDR1 is SGHAT and CDR2 is FQNNGV. CDR3 DNA: TGTGCCAGCAGCTCCTACCGAGGCGGGAGGGAGACCCAGTACTTC. Translated: CASSSYRGGRETQYF.

The chain carries TRBV7-2 and TRBJ1-2; tentatively, D is TRBD1 (5 bases). Germline V gene data show CDR1 as SGHTA and CDR2 as FQGNSA. There are 14 residues in the CDR3. Trimming shortened V by 1 base and J by 4 bases, and 10 bases separated the two germline ends. The CDR3 bases are TGTGCCAGCAGCTTAGGACAGCGCCTCTATGGCTACACCTTC. Translation gives CASSLGQRLYGYTF.

The V gene is TRBV7-2, the J gene TRBJ2-3; D possibly corresponds to TRBD1 (6 bases). Trimming removed 5 bases from V and 2 bases from J, with 11 bases in between. The CDR3 has 14 amino acids. Germline-derived CDR1 and CDR2 are SGHTA and FQGNSA. CDR3 in amino acids: CASSTTGSTDTQYF. DNA for the CDR3: TGTGCCAGCAGCACCACAGGGTCCACAGATACGCAGTATTTT. Based on the CDR3 plus reference TRBV7-2 and TRBJ2-3, the full variable domain is GAGVSQSPSNKVTEKGKDVELRCDPISGHTALYWYRQSLGQGLEFLIYFQGNSAPDKSGLPSDRFSAERTGGSVSTLTIQRTQQEDSAVYLCASSTTGSTDTQYFGPGTRLTVL.

The chain carries TRBV30 and TRBJ2-3, with 9 nucleotides matching TRBD2. The CDR3 contains 15 residues. The V segment lost 8 bases and the J segment 2 bases; nucleotides outside the gene matches: 11. Germline assignment: CDR1 GTSNPN and CDR2 SVGIG (reference sequence). CDR3 amino acids: CAGTPTSGLTDTQYF. Here the CDR3 DNA reads TGTGCCGGAACCCCAACTAGCGGGCTCACAGATACGCAGTATTTT.

The chain combines TRBV7-3 with TRBJ2-7; 7 positions agree with TRBD2. V lost 1 base and J lost 2; bases outside the gene matches: 5. The CDR3 loop spans 15 amino acids. Germline assignment: CDR1 SGHTA and CDR2 FQGTGA. The CDR3 bases are TGTGCCAGCAGCTTAAACGGCGGGAGCCCCTACGAGCAGTACTTC. Protein sequence: CASSLNGGSPYEQYF.

The gene calls are TRBV4-2 and TRBJ2-5, with a weak D call TRBD2 (5 bases). Germline values: CDR1 LGHNA, CDR2 YNFKEQ. This CDR3 is built from 14 residues. Trimming removed 0 bases at V and 3 bases at J, with 8 bases between. CDR3 region: CASSQEVREETQYF. Written as DNA, the CDR3 is TGTGCCAGCAGCCAAGAGGTGAGGGAAGAGACCCAGTACTTC.

The CDR3 bases are TGCAGCGTTGTTGGTAGCGGATGGAATGAGCAGTTCTTC. Translating it yields CSVVGSGWNEQFF. The chain combines TRBV29-1 with TRBJ2-1, with D perhaps TRBD2 (6 bases). In germline, CDR1 is SQVTM, CDR2 ANQGSEA. The CDR3 consists of 13 residues. The germline V and J ends were trimmed by 4 bases and 7 bases, with 14 bases remaining between them.

The V and J genes are TRBV5-5 and TRBJ1-6, with 9 nucleotides matching TRBD1. CDR3 length: 15 amino acids. The V and J ends lost 0 bases and 6 bases, in that order; junction bases with no gene match: 1. Per germline, CDR1 SGHKS and CDR2 YYEKEE (reference sequence). The CDR3 region is CASSLAGQGNSPLHF. CDR3 DNA: TGTGCCAGCAGCTTGGCGGGACAGGGTAATTCACCCCTCCACTTT.

The rearrangement joins TRBV12-3 or TRBV12-4 to TRBJ2-3; weak D call: TRBD1 (5 bases). V lost 1 base and J 7 bases, leaving 6 bases between the germline ends. The CDR3 has 12 residues. The DNA for the CDR3 is TGTGCCAGCAGTTTAGGGACAAATACGCAGTATTTT. It specifies CASSLGTNTQYF.